The 4 T cell receptor beta chains presented below share a single source sample, sequenced in a study of cytomegalovirus exposure and HLA in healthy donors. Primers: 60 Vbeta forward and 13 Jbeta reverse. Sequenced by immunoSEQ multiplex PCR; TCRdb stores in-frame clones only, minus some. This sample has some 87,000 clones, with 77% found just once. What was sequenced was PBMCs. The receptors here all came from a man aged 45-65 years in good health and CMV-seropositive.

The chain links TRBV18 to TRBJ2-3; 10 bases map to TRBD2. V dropped 0 bases and J dropped 0; count of bases not matched to a gene: 3. CDR3 length: 17 residues. Germline V gene lookup returns CDR1 KGHSH and CDR2 LQKENI. CDR3 nucleotides: TGTGCCAGCTCACCACCCCTAGCGGGGGAGAGCACAGATACGCAGTATTTT. This encodes CASSPPLAGESTDTQYF.

This clone was seen only a few times. The J gene is TRBJ2-2, the V gene TRBV7-2, with 9 bases identical to TRBD1. CDR3 length: 15 residues. In germline, CDR1 is SGHTA, CDR2 FQGNSA. The V gene end was trimmed by 3 bases and the J gene end by 6 bases; junction bases not matched to a gene: 5. The CDR3: CASSFRDRAAGELFF. The CDR3 DNA follows: TGTGCCAGCAGCTTCCGGGACAGGGCGGCCGGGGAGCTGTTTTTT.

V gene TRBV7-9 combines with J gene TRBJ2-1, with 7 bases matching TRBD1. The CDR3 is 15 residues long. Germline CDR1 SEHNR, CDR2 FQNEAQ (reference sequence). The J segment lost 8 bases and the V segment lost 5 bases, leaving 12 bases of the junction unmatched. The CDR3 protein is CASSLRRFDRDEQFF. Written as DNA, the CDR3 is TGTGCCAGCAGCCTTCGACGCTTCGACAGGGATGAGCAGTTCTTC. Variable domain in full (rest from reference TRBV7-9 and TRBJ2-1): DTGVSQNPRHKITKRGQNVTFRCDPISEHNRLYWYRQTLGQGPEFLTYFQNEAQLEKSRLLSDRFSAERPKGSFSTLEIQRTEQGDSAMYLCASSLRRFDRDEQFFGPGTRLTVL.

The sample holds a few counts of this clone. V gene TRBV10-3 combines with J gene TRBJ2-3; D might be TRBD2 (7 bases). CDR1 is ENHRY and CDR2 is SYGVKD in the germline V gene. The length of the CDR3 is 16 residues. V was pared by 2 bases and J by 4 bases, with 16 bases between. CDR3 sequence reads: CAISEDGGRNADTQYF. CDR3 coding DNA: TGTGCCATCAGTGAGGACGGGGGGCGAAACGCAGATACGCAGTATTTT.